This TCR beta chain is from a study of a mutant IDH1 vaccine in newly diagnosed glioma. Whole-study context: Patients got radiotherapy, temozolomide, or both beforehand, and most got both.

Assay used: immunoSEQ multiplex PCR; TCRdb lists only in-frame clones, some missing. The sample gives approximately 54,000 clones, about four fifths of which show up once; about 19% is in the top ten. Study-wide results and limits: Across multiple MHC alleles, 80% to 95% of patients had vaccine-induced responses. Top-clonotype changes in peripheral T cells seemed unrelated to pseudoprogression.

Trimming left V 0 bases short and J 4 bases short, with 12 bases between. Germline-derived CDR1 and CDR2 are GTSNPN and SVGIG (reference sequence). The CDR3 contains 14 residues. This sample's time point: baseline, week 1 (first vaccination visit). Documented treatment: pre-vaccination baseline after standard-of-care therapy. New IDH1-mutant, ATRX-lost WHO grade 3 or 4 astrocytomas occurred in donors. A word on this clone: Its antigen remains unknown.

The rearrangement uses TRBV30 and TRBJ1-2; possible D gene TRBD1, 5 bases. The TCR originated in a man between 18 and 29 years old with glioma. Sequencing was performed on PBMCs, taken from a glioma patient treated with radiotherapy, temozolomide or both. The CDR3 DNA reads TGTGCCTGGAGTGTAGGTACAGGCGCCTATGGCTACACCTTC. This translates into CAWSVGTGAYGYTF.